A single sample is the source of the 31 T cell receptor beta chains below, sequenced in a study of shared clonotypes between healthy human individuals. Produced via immunoSEQ multiplex PCR; TCRdb's table is partial and in-frame only. The sample lists about 2,500,000 clones, around nine tenths occurring once. Sequences were obtained from naive CD4+ T cells sorted from blood. This sample's subset: CD45RA+ positively selected. Receptors originate from a man aged 18-30 years in good health.

This chain connects TRBV28 to TRBJ1-2; D may be TRBD1 (5 bases). V was cut by 4 bases and J by 8 bases, with 5 bases left in between. This CDR3 contains 10 residues. Per the germline V gene, CDR1 is MDHEN and CDR2 is SYDVKM. The CDR3 DNA reads as TGTGCCAGCAGTTGGGACGGCTACACCTTC. Its protein product is CASSWDGYTF.

V is TRBV14 and J is TRBJ1-2, with D tentatively TRBD1 (5 bases). Germline CDR1 reads SGHDN; CDR2 reads FVKESK. CDR3 length: 16 amino acids. V gave up 3 bases and J gave up 3 bases, with 17 bases separating them. The CDR3 reads CASSQSSGTWDYGYTF. CDR3 nucleotide sequence: TGTGCCAGCAGCCAGTCTTCAGGGACTTGGGACTATGGCTACACCTTC.

The chain carries TRBV9 and TRBJ1-2; TRBD1 is a possible D gene (5 bases). CDR3 length: 15 residues. Germline V gene sequence: CDR1 SGDLS, CDR2 YYNGEE. Trimming left V 0 bases short and J 3 bases short, with 12 bases between. The CDR3 loop reads CASSVARQGYYGYTF. In nucleotides, the CDR3 is TGTGCCAGCAGCGTAGCTAGGCAGGGTTACTATGGCTACACCTTC.

The chain employs TRBV7-2 and TRBJ1-1; D gene unclear. The CDR3 length is 16 residues. The germline V gene encodes CDR1 SGHTA and CDR2 FQGNSA. The ends were cut back, 5 bases at V and 5 bases at J, with 21 bases in the middle. The CDR3 DNA reads TGTGCCAGCAGCCCCTTAGTAGTAGGTTCGAGGACTGAAGCTTTCTTT. Translated, it gives CASSPLVVGSRTEAFF.

This chain connects TRBV5-1 to TRBJ2-4, with D perhaps matching TRBD2 (7 bases). V lost 4 bases, J lost 2 bases, and 22 bases lay in between. Germline CDR1 and CDR2: SGHRS and YFSETQ. The CDR3 sequence is 18 residues long. CDR3 region: CASSPRGSGEKTKNIQYF. The CDR3 DNA is TGCGCCAGCAGCCCGAGGGGGAGCGGGGAGAAAACCAAAAACATTCAGTACTTC.

The rearrangement uses TRBV18 and TRBJ1-5, with 7 nucleotides matching TRBD1. With V trimmed by 2 bases and J by 4 bases, 11 bases remained unmatched. This CDR3 has 17 residues. Looked up from germline, CDR1 is KGHSH and CDR2 is LQKENI. In DNA form, the CDR3 reads TGTGCCAGCTCACCAGACGCGAGGAGACAGGGAAATCAGCCCCAGCATTTT. Encoded protein: CASSPDARRQGNQPQHF.

The gene calls are TRBV28 and TRBJ1-2; D not certain. V was trimmed by 3 bases and J by 4 bases, leaving 12 bases between them. CDR3 size: 14 residues. From germline, CDR1 is MDHEN and CDR2 SYDVKM. The CDR3 region has the DNA TGTGCCAGCAGTTTTTCGGGTCAGAGCTATGGCTACACCTTC. Translating it yields CASSFSGQSYGYTF.

The V and J genes are TRBV19 and TRBJ2-6; TRBD1 is a possible D gene (5 bases). From germline, CDR1 is LNHDA and CDR2 SQIVND (reference sequence). Trimming removed 6 bases at V and 0 bases at J, with 12 bases between. The CDR3 loop spans 16 amino acids. The CDR3 region has the DNA TGTGCCAGTAGCCGCGTGACAGCCTCTGGGGCCAACGTCCTGACTTTC. Translation gives CASSRVTASGANVLTF. Supplemented by reference TRBV19 and TRBJ2-6, the full variable domain reads DGGITQSPKYLFRKEGQNVTLSCEQNLNHDAMYWYRQDPGQGLRLIYYSQIVNDFQKGDIAEGYSVSREKKESFPLTVTSAQKNPTAFYLCASSRVTASGANVLTFGAGSRLTVL.

CDR3: CASSILEGRAGELFF. In DNA, the CDR3 is TGTGCCAGCAGCATCTTGGAGGGAAGGGCCGGGGAGCTGTTTTTT. This chain connects TRBV7-2 to TRBJ2-2; tentatively, D is TRBD2 (6 bases). V lost 5 bases to trimming and J lost 6 bases, with 16 bases between them. The CDR3 length is 15 residues. In germline, CDR1 is SGHTA, CDR2 FQGNSA.

The chain is built from TRBV18 and TRBJ1-4, with D uncertain. The V gene lost 2 bases and the J gene lost 8 bases, with 15 bases spanning the gap. CDR3 size: 15 residues. Per the germline V gene, CDR1 is KGHSH and CDR2 is LQKENI. The CDR3 DNA reads as TGTGCCAGCTCACCATACGGGGAGGTTGAGGAAAAACTGTTTTTT. Its translation is CASSPYGEVEEKLFF.

In DNA form, the CDR3 reads TGCGCCAGCAGCCAAGATCAGTCCGGGTCTCCCCAGCCCCAGCATTTT. It specifies CASSQDQSGSPQPQHF. The chain uses TRBV4-1 and TRBJ1-5; no clear D. V lost 0 bases and J 7 bases, leaving 16 bases between the germline ends. The germline V gene has CDR1 MGHRA and CDR2 YSYEKL. CDR3 length: 16 residues.

The chain employs TRBV9 and TRBJ2-2; 7 bases match TRBD1. In germline, CDR1 is SGDLS, CDR2 YYNGEE. The CDR3 totals 15 residues. Trimming cost V 7 bases and J 2 bases; bases outside gene matches: 8. The CDR3 DNA is TGTGCCAGCCGTGCCGGGACAGAAAACACCGGGGAGCTGTTTTTT. The encoded protein is CASRAGTENTGELFF.

The CDR3 protein is CASSLGTSGSWDEQYF. CDR3 DNA sequence: TGTGCCAGCAGCCTGGGGACTAGCGGGAGCTGGGACGAGCAGTACTTC. The chain recombines TRBV9 with TRBJ2-7, with 14 bases fitting TRBD2. The CDR3 consists of 16 residues. CDR1 is SGDLS and CDR2 is YYNGEE in the germline V gene. Unmatched junction bases numbered 8, after V lost 4 bases and J lost 5 bases.

Of note for this clone: The sample contains more than one DNA sequence encoding this CDR3. The chain joins TRBV5-1 to TRBJ2-5; 7 bases match TRBD1. V gave up 0 bases and J gave up 1 base; unmatched junction bases: 0. The CDR3 totals 14 residues. Germline CDR1 SGHRS, CDR2 YFSETQ. DNA of the CDR3: TGCGCCAGCAGCTTGGACAGGGGCCAAGAGACCCAGTACTTC. This translates into CASSLDRGQETQYF.

The rearrangement links TRBV5-1 to TRBJ2-5; D unclear. CDR3 length: 16 residues. Deletions cut 0 bases from V and 1 base from J, with 13 bases between. The germline CDR1 and CDR2 sequences are SGHRS and YFSETQ. CDR3 sequence (DNA): TGCGCCAGCAGCTTGGTTTCTTCCCCTCCCCAAGAGACCCAGTACTTC. Amino acids: CASSLVSSPPQETQYF.

The rearrangement uses TRBV6-5 and TRBJ2-5; TRBD2 aligns across 9 bases. V shed 7 bases and J 14 bases; nucleotides not matched to a gene: 14. The CDR3 has 13 residues. The germline V gene encodes CDR1 MNHEY and CDR2 SVGAGI. The CDR3 DNA is TGTGCCAGCACCGTAGCCAGCGGGAGGCTTTCCTACTTC. Its protein is CASTVASGRLSYF.

The V gene is TRBV2, the J gene TRBJ2-6; 11 bases map to TRBD1. The trim removed 5 bases at V and 1 base at J, leaving 10 bases unmatched. The length of the CDR3 is 19 residues. Germline CDR1 is SNHLY and CDR2 is FYNNEI. This CDR3 reads CASSTRRTGGASGANVLTF. CDR3 bases: TGTGCCAGCAGTACCAGGAGGACAGGGGGCGCGTCTGGGGCCAACGTCCTGACTTTC.

The gene calls are TRBV12-5 and TRBJ2-2; 7 bases fit TRBD2. The J segment lost 3 bases and the V segment lost 2 bases, leaving 6 bases of the junction unmatched. Germline-derived CDR1 and CDR2 are LGHNT and FRNRAP. The CDR3 is 16 amino acids. This CDR3 is CASGLTSGTYTGELFF. The CDR3 region has the DNA TGTGCTAGTGGTTTGACCAGCGGGACTTACACCGGGGAGCTGTTTTTT. Full variable domain (missing parts from reference TRBV12-5 and TRBJ2-2): DARVTQTPRHKVTEMGQEVTMRCQPILGHNTVFWYRQTMMQGLELLAYFRNRAPLDDSGMPKDRFSAEMPDATLATLKIQPSEPRDSAVYFCASGLTSGTYTGELFFGEGSRLTVL.

This chain joins TRBV21-1 and TRBJ2-2; no check of the table's D call, TRBD1, against the DNA was made. TRBV21-1 has pseudogene status. The CDR3 extends over 16 amino acids. The CDR3 bases are TGTGCCAGCACTCAGGGGGACCCCGAGAACACCGGGGAGCTGTTTTTT. Translated: CASTQGDPENTGELFF.

This sequence joins TRBV7-2 and TRBJ2-5, with D possibly TRBD2 on 6 matching bases. The CDR3 has 15 amino acids. Germline lookup yields CDR1 SGHTA and CDR2 FQGNSA. V lost 1 base and J lost 4, with 13 bases in between. CDR3 loop: CASSLVSGVPETQYF. CDR3 sequence (DNA): TGTGCCAGCAGCTTAGTGTCGGGAGTCCCAGAGACCCAGTACTTC.

The CDR3 region has the DNA TGCGCCAGCAGCCAAGACTTAGGGACAGGGCGACGCGAGCAGTACTTC. It translates to CASSQDLGTGRREQYF. V is TRBV4-3 and J is TRBJ2-7; 9 bases match TRBD1. The CDR3 has 16 amino acids. J was trimmed by 6 bases and V by 0 bases; bases with no gene match: 9. In germline, CDR1 is LGHNA, CDR2 YSLEER.

The chain has TRBV10-3 and TRBJ2-3; 7 nucleotides line up with TRBD1. Germline V gene lookup returns CDR1 ENHRY and CDR2 SYGVKD. This CDR3 region has 13 residues. V gave up 7 bases and J gave up 5 bases; unmatched junction bases: 6. CDR3 nucleotide sequence: TGTGCCATCAACGACAGGGCGGGAGATACGCAGTATTTT. This sequence encodes CAINDRAGDTQYF.

The V and J genes are TRBV6-1 and TRBJ2-3, with D unresolved. Germline-derived CDR1 and CDR2 are MNHNS and SASEGT. V was cut by 8 bases and J by 3 bases, with 18 bases left in between. The length of the CDR3 is 15 residues. CDR3 protein: CASYKARALTDTQYF. CDR3 sequence (DNA): TGTGCCAGCTACAAAGCTAGGGCTCTGACAGATACGCAGTATTTT.

This chain links TRBV5-5 with TRBJ2-7, with D possibly matching TRBD1 (5 bases). V was pared by 3 bases and J by 0 bases, with 16 bases between. The CDR3 is made up of 16 amino acids. Germline CDR1 is SGHKS and CDR2 is YYEKEE (reference sequence). This chain's CDR3 is CASSSEIDRVSYEQYF. In DNA, the CDR3 is TGTGCCAGCAGCTCCGAAATCGACAGAGTCTCCTACGAGCAGTACTTC.

The rearrangement links TRBV10-3 to TRBJ2-5; 13 bases agree with TRBD2. The CDR3 runs to 17 residues. V shed 6 bases, J shed 0 bases, and the junction held 7 bases outside the gene matches. CDR1 and CDR2 (germline): ENHRY, SYGVKD. Here the CDR3 DNA reads TGTGCCATCAGGACGACTAGCGGGGGGCCGTACCAAGAGACCCAGTACTTC. Translating it yields CAIRTTSGGPYQETQYF.

The rearrangement links TRBV7-2 to TRBJ2-1; weak D call: TRBD2 (6 bases). The V end was cut by 8 bases, the J end by 9 bases, with 20 bases between. The CDR3 extends over 14 amino acids. The germline CDR1 and CDR2 sequences are SGHTA and FQGNSA. The CDR3 DNA reads as TGTGCCAGCTCCGGGACTGCCGTGGCCGGTGAGCAGTTCTTC. It yields the protein CASSGTAVAGEQFF.

This clone is a singleton in its sample. The gene calls are TRBV25-1 and TRBJ2-7, with 9 bases fitting TRBD1. CDR1 is MGHDK, CDR2 SYGVNS, per germline. This CDR3 has 14 residues. The trim removed 4 bases at V and 1 base at J, leaving 2 bases unmatched. The CDR3 loop reads CASSGTGASYEQYF. CDR3 in DNA: TGTGCCAGCAGTGGGACAGGGGCTTCCTACGAGCAGTACTTC.

The chain couples TRBV10-3 to TRBJ1-1; D is possibly TRBD1 (5 bases). V lost 6 bases to trimming and J lost 4 bases, with 15 bases between them. Germline values: CDR1 ENHRY, CDR2 SYGVKD. There are 14 residues in the CDR3. For the CDR3, the DNA is TGTGCCATCAGCGCCGATGGGGGACGCACTGAAGCTTTCTTT. It yields the protein CAISADGGRTEAFF.

The chain joins TRBV29-1 to TRBJ2-5, with D perhaps TRBD1 or TRBD2 (5 bases each). The CDR3 runs to 14 residues. Per the germline V gene, CDR1 is SQVTM and CDR2 is ANQGSEA. V was trimmed by 7 bases and J by 7 bases, leaving 22 bases between them. The CDR3 nucleotides are TGCAGCGCACCCGGGACCCTCCAAAGAGCGACCCAGTACTTC. Amino acid sequence: CSAPGTLQRATQYF. Complete variable domain (other parts from reference TRBV29-1 and TRBJ2-5): SAVISQKPSRDICQRGTSLTIQCQVDSQVTMMFWYRQQPGQSLTLIATANQGSEATYESGFVIDKFPISRPNLTFSTLTVSNMSPEDSSIYLCSAPGTLQRATQYFGPGTRLLVL.

The rearrangement links TRBV12-5 to TRBJ2-7; tentatively, D is TRBD1 (6 bases). This CDR3 has 14 residues. Deletions cut 8 bases from V and 0 bases from J, with 14 bases between. Germline V gene sequence: CDR1 LGHNT, CDR2 FRNRAP. The CDR3 loop reads CASSTQGSSYEQYF. The CDR3 DNA is TGTGCTAGTTCGACCCAGGGGAGCTCCTACGAGCAGTACTTC.

This chain links TRBV5-1 with TRBJ2-5; D ambiguous. The germline gives CDR1 SGHRS, CDR2 YFSETQ. Deletions cut 4 bases from V and 5 bases from J, with 15 bases between. CDR3 length: 14 amino acids. CDR3 in amino acids: CASSPVAVRETQYF. The CDR3 bases are TGCGCCAGCAGCCCTGTTGCGGTTAGGGAGACCCAGTACTTC.